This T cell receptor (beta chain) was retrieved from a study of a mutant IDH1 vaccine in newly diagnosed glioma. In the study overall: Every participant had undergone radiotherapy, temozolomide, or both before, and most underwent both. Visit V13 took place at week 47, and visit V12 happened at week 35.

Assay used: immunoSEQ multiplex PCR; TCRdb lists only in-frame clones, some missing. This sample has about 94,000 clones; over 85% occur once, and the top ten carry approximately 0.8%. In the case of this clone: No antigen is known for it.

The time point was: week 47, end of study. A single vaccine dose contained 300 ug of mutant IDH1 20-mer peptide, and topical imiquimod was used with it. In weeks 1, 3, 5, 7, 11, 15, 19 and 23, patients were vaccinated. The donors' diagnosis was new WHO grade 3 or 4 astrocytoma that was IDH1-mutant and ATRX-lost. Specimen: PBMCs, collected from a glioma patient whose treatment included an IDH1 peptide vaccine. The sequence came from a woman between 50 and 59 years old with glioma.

Here the CDR3 DNA reads TGTGCCATCAGTGAGTCGACCCAGACGAGTAATTCACCCCTCCACTTT. This gives the protein CAISESTQTSNSPLHF. The rearrangement uses TRBV10-3 and TRBJ1-6; D is undetermined. There are 16 residues in the CDR3. V gave up 0 bases and J gave up 6 bases, with 12 bases separating them. In germline, CDR1 is ENHRY, CDR2 SYGVKD.